This entry describes one T cell receptor (beta chain). Profiling relied on immunoSEQ multiplex PCR, and the TCRdb table lists in-frame clones only, not all of them. The sample holds 45,000 to 60,000 clones, 70% to 80% seen once. These data originate in a study of radiotherapy plus CTLA-4 blockade in lung cancer. For the study at large: Objective response was observed in around a sixth of patients, and disease control in approximately 30%.

V lost 3 bases, J lost 3 bases, and 9 bases lay in between. Per the germline V gene, CDR1 is SGDLS and CDR2 is YYNGEE. The CDR3 loop spans 13 amino acids. The source of this sequence is a human donor with non-small cell lung cancer who had a complete response to radiotherapy plus ipilimumab. Sequenced here: peripheral blood, sampled from a patient treated with radiotherapy plus ipilimumab. V usage is TRBV9 and J usage is TRBJ1-2, with a weak D call TRBD1 (6 bases). Here the CDR3 reads CASSDRTDYGYTF. Here the CDR3 DNA reads TGTGCCAGCAGCGACAGGACAGACTATGGCTACACCTTC.